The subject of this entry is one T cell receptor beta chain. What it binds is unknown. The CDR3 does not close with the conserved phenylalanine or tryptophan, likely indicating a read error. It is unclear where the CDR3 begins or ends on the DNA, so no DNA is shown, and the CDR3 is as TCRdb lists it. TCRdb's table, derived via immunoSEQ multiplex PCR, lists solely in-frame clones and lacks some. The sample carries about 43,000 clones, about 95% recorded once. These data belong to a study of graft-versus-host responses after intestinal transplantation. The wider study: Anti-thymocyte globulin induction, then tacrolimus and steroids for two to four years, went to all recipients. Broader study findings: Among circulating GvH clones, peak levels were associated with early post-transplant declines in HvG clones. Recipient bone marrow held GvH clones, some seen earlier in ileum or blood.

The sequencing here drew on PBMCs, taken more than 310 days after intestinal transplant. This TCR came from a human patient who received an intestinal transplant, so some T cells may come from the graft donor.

CDR3 sequence reads: CASSITGGARLLV. The J gene is TRBJ1-2, the V gene TRBV7-9; TRBD1, the D gene given by the table, was not confirmed from the DNA. Both ends counted, the CDR3 spans 13 residues. Per germline, CDR1 SEHNR and CDR2 FQNEAQ (reference sequence).